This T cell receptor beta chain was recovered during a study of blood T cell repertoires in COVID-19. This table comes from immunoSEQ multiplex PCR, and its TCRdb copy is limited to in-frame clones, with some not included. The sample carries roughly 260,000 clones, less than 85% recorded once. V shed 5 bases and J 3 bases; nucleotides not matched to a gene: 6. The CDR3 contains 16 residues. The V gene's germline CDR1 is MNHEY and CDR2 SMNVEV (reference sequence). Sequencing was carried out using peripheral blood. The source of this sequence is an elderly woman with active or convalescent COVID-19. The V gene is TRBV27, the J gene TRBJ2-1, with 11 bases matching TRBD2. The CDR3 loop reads CASSIPGTSGYNEQFF. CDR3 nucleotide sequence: TGTGCCAGCAGTATACCCGGGACTAGCGGCTACAATGAGCAGTTCTTC.